This T cell receptor beta chain emerged from a study of human T cells and chemical hapten exposure. Notes on the study in general: DPC sensitization did not alter TCRs above 1 in 1000 frequency.

The germline gives CDR1 SGHNT, CDR2 YYREEE (reference sequence). V lost 9 bases and J lost 10, with 23 bases in between. CDR3 size: 14 residues. TCRdb re-analysed the RACE reads in MiXCR, keeping a single row per CDR3 protein. The sample lists approximately 400,000 distinct CDR3 sequences, nearly 5% seen once, with 2% to 2.5% in the top ten. This clonotype was seen only a few times. Its antigen is unknown. This sample's time point: patch test 1, 2 weeks after DPC sensitization. Treatment of the sample: therapeutic diphenylcyclopropenone sensitization with weekly scalp DPC. V and J are TRBV5-4 and TRBJ2-1; D unclear. The sample in question was whole blood, obtained in connection with sensitization to the hapten diphenylcyclopropenone (DPC). The TCR was taken from a woman aged 45-60 years with alopecia areata. Some clones in this sample may be carry-over from other donors' samples. The CDR3, as DNA: TGTGCCATTCCGAAGGGCCTTGGGGATGGGGAGCAGTTCTTC. It is translated as CAIPKGLGDGEQFF.